One sample yielded the 29 T cell receptor beta chains listed below, sequenced in a study of blood T cell repertoires in COVID-19 (dated by TCRdb to between 2020 and 2021). The library was generated by the immunoSEQ multiplex PCR assay. The table was pulled from immuneACCESS by TCRdb, which kept in-frame rearrangements only. Such tables lose some clones; where checked, under half of the loss comes from unresolved V genes, and the rest has no known cause. Here the sample has about 55,000 clones; just under 85% occur a single time. 14% of the sample is held by the ten biggest clonotypes. Sequencing input: peripheral blood. These receptors came from a human donor in a cohort sampled during active COVID-19.

The rearrangement uses TRBV5-6 and TRBJ2-2; 8 positions agree with TRBD1. V was clipped by 0 bases and J by 7 bases; unmatched bases: 14. There are 18 residues in the CDR3. Germline CDR1 SGHDT, CDR2 YYEEEE. The CDR3 DNA sequence: TGTGCCAGCAGCTTGGGCCTGACCGGACAGGGAAAGAACGGGGAGCTGTTTTTT. It translates to CASSLGLTGQGKNGELFF. Using reference TRBV5-6 and TRBJ2-2 for the parts outside the CDR3, the full variable domain is DAGVTQSPTHLIKTRGQQVTLRCSPKSGHDTVSWYQQALGQGPQFIFQYYEEEERQRGNFPDRFSGHQFPNYSSELNVNALLLGDSALYLCASSLGLTGQGKNGELFFGEGSRLTVL.

The chain uses TRBV15 and TRBJ2-7; 11 bases are a match to TRBD2. The length of the CDR3 is 15 residues. From germline, CDR1 is LNHNV and CDR2 YYDKDF (reference sequence). V lost 2 bases, J lost 1 base, and 1 base stayed unmatched. The CDR3 sequence: CATSRPSGRSYEQYF. CDR3 in DNA: TGTGCCACCAGCAGACCTAGCGGGAGGTCCTACGAGCAGTACTTC.

This chain connects TRBV2 to TRBJ2-7; D possibly corresponds to TRBD2 (5 bases). Germline loops: CDR1 SNHLY, CDR2 FYNNEI. Trimming took 4 bases from V and 6 from J, leaving 10 bases between them. The CDR3 sequence is 12 residues long. CDR3 in amino acids: CASSALGPEQYF. DNA of the CDR3: TGTGCCAGCAGTGCACTAGGACCCGAGCAGTACTTC.

The chain couples TRBV6-6 to TRBJ2-7; D may be TRBD2 (6 bases). CDR3 length equals 13 residues. V was clipped by 8 bases and J by 2 bases, with 13 bases between them. Germline-derived CDR1 and CDR2 are MNHNY and SVGAGI (reference sequence). CDR3 sequence (DNA): TGTGCCAGCCAGGACTCGGGGGCCTACGAGCAGTACTTC. The encoded protein is CASQDSGAYEQYF.

DNA for the CDR3: TGTGCCAGCAGCGTCTCTCGGACAACTAACTATGGCTACACCTTC. As protein: CASSVSRTTNYGYTF. V gene TRBV7-2 combines with J gene TRBJ1-2; tentatively, D is TRBD1 (5 bases). V was cut by 5 bases and J by 0 bases, with 13 bases left in between. CDR3 length: 15 residues. Per germline, CDR1 SGHTA and CDR2 FQGNSA.

This clone was observed a few times. The chain couples TRBV30 to TRBJ2-1, with D possibly being TRBD2 (6 bases). The germline gives CDR1 GTSNPN, CDR2 SVGIG (reference sequence). The germline V and J ends were trimmed by 3 bases and 4 bases, with 13 bases remaining between them. This CDR3 is built from 14 residues. CDR3 residues: CAWSQGLRYNEQFF. CDR3 nucleotides: TGTGCCTGGAGCCAGGGACTTCGGTACAATGAGCAGTTCTTC.

The genes are TRBV7-8 and TRBJ1-3; perhaps TRBD1 as D (5 bases). Between the trimmed V and J ends, which lost 6 bases and 6 bases, there was a span of 15 bases. The length of the CDR3 is 14 residues. Germline V CDR1 and CDR2: SGHVS, FQNEAQ. The CDR3 DNA follows: TGTGCCAGCAGGCCCAGGGAAGTAGAAAACACCATATATTTT. Translation: CASRPREVENTIYF.

The rearrangement joins TRBV7-9 to TRBJ2-7; 9 bases are a match to TRBD2. The CDR3 runs 16 residues. Germline V gives CDR1 SEHNR, CDR2 FQNEAQ (reference sequence). The V gene end was trimmed by 3 bases and the J gene end by 2 bases; junction bases not matched to a gene: 8. In nucleotides, the CDR3 is TGTGCCAGCAGCTTTTTCGGCGGGGGGGTTACCTACGAGCAGTACTTC. Translated, it gives CASSFFGGGVTYEQYF.

This clone appeared once. The V call is TRBV9, the J call TRBJ2-1; D may be TRBD1 (5 bases). The germline V gene has CDR1 SGDLS and CDR2 YYNGEE. The V gene lost 4 bases and the J gene lost 6 bases, with 17 bases spanning the gap. CDR3 length: 15 residues. Here the CDR3 reads CASSLDSWGLNEQFF. CDR3 sequence (DNA): TGTGCCAGCAGCCTTGACTCCTGGGGCCTCAATGAGCAGTTCTTC.

The chain uses TRBV7-6 and TRBJ2-5, with D maybe TRBD1 (5 bases). V lost 1 base and J lost 5, with 14 bases in between. The CDR3 is 15 amino acids. Germline CDR1 and CDR2: SGHVS and FNYEAQ. Here the CDR3 DNA reads TGTGCCAGCAGCTTAGAATTTGGAAAGGGGGAGACCCAGTACTTC. Amino acid sequence: CASSLEFGKGETQYF.

This chain connects TRBV5-1 to TRBJ1-2; 7 bases are shared with TRBD1. V was pared by 5 bases and J by 5 bases, with 21 bases of the junction left unmatched. The V gene's germline CDR1 is SGHRS and CDR2 YFSETQ. The CDR3 is made up of 18 amino acids. Written as DNA, the CDR3 is TGCGCCAGCAGTCCTAATCGACAGGGCCCCGGGGGTTGGTATGGCTACACCTTC. It codes for CASSPNRQGPGGWYGYTF.

CDR3 region: CASSLGGGWTEAFF. The CDR3, as DNA: TGTGCCAGCAGCTTGGGAGGGGGCTGGACTGAAGCTTTCTTT. V usage is TRBV5-5 and J usage is TRBJ1-1; 7 bases are a match to TRBD1. This CDR3 has 14 residues. In germline, CDR1 is SGHKS, CDR2 YYEKEE (reference sequence). With V trimmed by 0 bases and J by 5 bases, 4 bases remained unmatched.

This clone is a singleton in its sample. The chain carries TRBV24-1 and TRBJ2-3; D not certain. The ends were cut back, 9 bases at V and 1 base at J, with 10 bases in the middle. The CDR3 has 13 residues. Per the germline V gene, CDR1 is KGHDR and CDR2 is SFDVKD. Here the CDR3 reads CATGRAGTDTQYF. For the CDR3, the DNA is TGTGCCACCGGCCGCGCGGGCACAGATACGCAGTATTTT.

The V and J genes are TRBV5-1 and TRBJ2-3, with TRBD1 matching 10 bases. The CDR3 covers 17 residues. After removal of 0 bases from V and 1 base from J, the junction contained 5 bases not matched to a gene. Germline V lookup: CDR1 SGHRS, CDR2 YFSETQ. This CDR3 is CASSLGWTGGRTDTQYF. CDR3 nucleotides: TGCGCCAGCAGCTTGGGTTGGACAGGGGGTCGCACAGATACGCAGTATTTT. Filled out from reference TRBV5-1 and TRBJ2-3, the complete variable domain reads KAGVTQTPRYLIKTRGQQVTLSCSPISGHRSVSWYQQTPGQGLQFLFEYFSETQRNKGNFPGRFSGRQFSNSRSEMNVSTLELGDSALYLCASSLGWTGGRTDTQYFGPGTRLTVL.

CDR3 sequence reads: CASSDWGRTGVRRIGEQYF. The CDR3, as DNA: TGTGCCAGCAGCGATTGGGGTCGGACAGGCGTGCGTAGGATCGGGGAGCAGTACTTC. This chain uses TRBV5-6 with TRBJ2-7, with 7 bases aligning to TRBD1. The CDR3 is 19 amino acids. V shed 4 bases and J 7 bases; nucleotides not matched to a gene: 26. Germline loops: CDR1 SGHDT, CDR2 YYEEEE.

This clone was recorded a few times. V usage is TRBV10-3 and J usage is TRBJ2-2; D possibly corresponds to TRBD2 (5 bases). This CDR3 is built from 11 residues. Trimming removed 9 bases at V and 6 bases at J, with 8 bases between. Germline CDR1 ENHRY, CDR2 SYGVKD. The CDR3 DNA sequence: TGTGCCATTTGGCGGGCCGGGGAGCTGTTTTTT. Its protein product is CAIWRAGELFF.

The V and J genes are TRBV9 and TRBJ1-2; no clear D gene. Germline V gene sequence: CDR1 SGDLS, CDR2 YYNGEE. V shed 4 bases and J shed 5 bases, with 15 bases lying between them. This CDR3 contains 14 residues. The CDR3 DNA sequence: TGTGCCAGCAGCACCCTAGCGGCCCCTTATGGCTACACCTTC. It translates to CASSTLAAPYGYTF. Filled out from reference TRBV9 and TRBJ1-2, the complete variable domain reads DSGVTQTPKHLITATGQRVTLRCSPRSGDLSVYWYQQSLDQGLQFLIQYYNGEERAKGNILERFSAQQFPDLHSELNLSSLELGDSALYFCASSTLAAPYGYTFGSGTRLTVV.

This clone was detected only a few times. This chain joins TRBV19 and TRBJ2-7; D gene unclear. Germline V gives CDR1 LNHDA, CDR2 SQIVND (reference sequence). Between the trimmed V and J ends, which lost 6 bases and 0 bases, there was a span of 12 bases. The CDR3 has 14 amino acids. The CDR3 DNA sequence: TGTGCCAGTAGGATGACTCATAGCTCCTACGAGCAGTACTTC. Encoded protein: CASRMTHSSYEQYF. Variable domain in full (rest from reference TRBV19 and TRBJ2-7): DGGITQSPKYLFRKEGQNVTLSCEQNLNHDAMYWYRQDPGQGLRLIYYSQIVNDFQKGDIAEGYSVSREKKESFPLTVTSAQKNPTAFYLCASRMTHSSYEQYFGPGTRLTVT.

This clone came up a few times. J is TRBJ2-1 and V is TRBV12-3 or TRBV12-4; no clear D. There are 11 residues in the CDR3. V was pared by 7 bases and J by 7 bases, with 8 bases between. Here the CDR3 reads CASTAGNEQFF. CDR3 bases: TGTGCCAGCACCGCCGGTAATGAGCAGTTCTTC.

The CDR3 DNA follows: TGTGCCAGCCTAGGGGGAAGGAGCTCCTACAATGAGCAGTTCTTC. The encoded protein is CASLGGRSSYNEQFF. V usage is TRBV5-8 and J usage is TRBJ2-1; D possibly corresponds to TRBD1 (6 bases). CDR1 and CDR2 from the germline V gene are SGHTS and YDEGEE. V lost 7 bases, J lost 0 bases, and 14 bases lay in between. The CDR3 has 15 amino acids.

The chain employs TRBV5-6 and TRBJ1-3; no definite D call. Germline CDR1 is SGHDT and CDR2 is YYEEEE. V was cut by 3 bases and J by 1 base, with 17 bases left in between. The CDR3 is 17 amino acids. CDR3: CASSSGVAKGSGNTIYF. CDR3 coding DNA: TGTGCCAGCAGCTCGGGAGTGGCCAAAGGGTCTGGAAACACCATATATTTT.

The rearrangement links TRBV9 to TRBJ1-3; no firm D call. Germline CDR1 SGDLS, CDR2 YYNGEE. CDR3 length equals 17 residues. Between the trimmed V and J ends, which lost 4 bases and 2 bases, there was a span of 19 bases. DNA for the CDR3: TGTGCCAGCAGCCCTTCCGCCCCGGCAGGCGCTGGAAACACCATATATTTT. Its protein product is CASSPSAPAGAGNTIYF.

V usage is TRBV29-1 and J usage is TRBJ1-2, with a possible D match to TRBD1 (6 bases). V was pared by 3 bases and J by 4 bases, with 9 bases between. The CDR3 spans 12 residues. The germline CDR1 and CDR2 sequences are SQVTM and ANQGSEA. CDR3 sequence (DNA): TGCAGCGTTGATAAAGGGGGCTATGGCTACACCTTC. Translated: CSVDKGGYGYTF.

The chain has TRBV28 and TRBJ2-5; D possibly corresponds to TRBD2 (5 bases). The CDR3 consists of 16 residues. Deletions cut 6 bases from V and 5 bases from J, with 22 bases between. CDR1 is MDHEN and CDR2 is SYDVKM in the germline V gene. CDR3 residues: CASSQGLAGLEETQYF. CDR3 bases: TGTGCCAGCAGCCAAGGGCTCGCGGGCTTAGAGGAGACCCAGTACTTC.

V gene TRBV4-3 combines with J gene TRBJ2-1; 7 positions match TRBD1. Germline V gene data show CDR1 as LGHNA and CDR2 as YSLEER. The trim removed 2 bases at V and 7 bases at J, leaving 5 bases unmatched. The CDR3 is 14 amino acids. CDR3 amino acids: CASSQSGQSNEQFF. The CDR3 DNA reads as TGCGCCAGCAGCCAATCGGGACAGTCAAATGAGCAGTTCTTC.

The rearrangement joins TRBV5-1 to TRBJ1-1, with D hard to call. This CDR3 contains 15 residues. From germline, CDR1 is SGHRS and CDR2 YFSETQ. Trimming left V 0 bases short and J 1 base short, with 10 bases between. CDR3 residues: CASSLVGGPNTEAFF. The CDR3 DNA sequence: TGCGCCAGCAGCTTGGTTGGTGGCCCGAACACTGAAGCTTTCTTT.

This clone was seen only once. The chain is built from TRBV18 and TRBJ2-3; D ambiguous. The V end was cut by 2 bases, the J end by 1 base, with 10 bases between. CDR1 is KGHSH and CDR2 is LQKENI in the germline V gene. This CDR3 comprises 15 residues. This CDR3 reads CASSPSHSRTDTQYF. The CDR3 DNA sequence: TGTGCCAGCTCACCATCCCACAGCCGCACAGATACGCAGTATTTT.

This chain joins TRBV5-4 and TRBJ2-4; D unclear. This CDR3 contains 14 residues. V was shortened by 4 bases and J by 0 bases, with 8 bases between the two germline ends. The germline gives CDR1 SGHNT, CDR2 YYREEE (reference sequence). CDR3 loop: CASSPTLAKNIQYF. CDR3 in DNA: TGTGCCAGCAGCCCTACTTTAGCCAAAAACATTCAGTACTTC. The full variable domain, in which reference TRBV5-4 and TRBJ2-4 provide the parts outside the CDR3, is ETGVTQSPTHLIKTRGQQVTLRCSSQSGHNTVSWYQQALGQGPQFIFQYYREEENGRGNFPPRFSGLQFPNYSSELNVNALELDDSALYLCASSPTLAKNIQYFGAGTRLSVL.

This sequence joins TRBV3-1 (or the pseudogene TRBV3-2) and TRBJ1-2; 11 bases agree with TRBD1. CDR1 LGHDT and CDR2 YNNKEL come from the germline V gene (reference sequence). V trimming: 3 bases; J trimming: 2 bases; junction bases outside the gene matches: 8. This CDR3 has 17 amino acids. CDR3: CASSHDGQGALNYGYTF. The CDR3 DNA reads TGTGCCAGCAGCCATGATGGACAGGGGGCTTTAAACTATGGCTACACCTTC.